This T cell receptor (beta chain) was captured in a study of identifying expanded T cells in peripheral blood. Study-wide findings and caveats: Roughly 2-week clone count variance significantly increased as total template count grew.

V shed 0 bases and J shed 4 bases, with 14 bases lying between them. Per germline, CDR1 SGDLS and CDR2 YYNGEE. The CDR3 length is 16 residues. The table came from immunoSEQ multiplex PCR; TCRdb's copy has only in-frame clones and leaves some out. The sample holds around 63,000 clones, approximately 87% seen once. Collection occurred without any documented infections or immune events in donors. To note about this clone: Its antigen remains unidentified.

The material sequenced was blood. The clonotype comes from a person aged 18 to 75 in good health. This chain uses TRBV9 with TRBJ2-1; D is ambiguous. The DNA for the CDR3 is TGTGCCAGCAGCGTAGAACTTCGGCCCAAATACAATGAGCAGTTCTTC. Encoded protein: CASSVELRPKYNEQFF.